Presented here are 9 T cell receptor beta chains from one specimen sequenced in a study of T-cell reconstitution after alpha-beta-depleted transplantation in children. Molecular barcoding with unique molecular identifiers was used for the TCRbeta library. TCRdb reanalysed the PCR reads using MiXCR and keeps one entry per CDR3 protein. The data contain around 440,000 distinct CDR3 sequences, roughly 17% of them singletons. The sequenced sample was PBMCs, mostly from graft donor cells, obtained 360 days after TCRalphabeta/CD19-depleted stem cell transplant. Source of these receptors: a boy under three years old who had a stem cell transplant for Wiskott-Aldrich syndrome, so the T cells may come from the graft donor.

This clonotype was counted a few times. Here the CDR3 reads CASSPLVSSFTDTQYF. DNA of the CDR3: TGTGCCAGCAGCCCCCTGGTCTCCTCGTTCACAGATACGCAGTATTTT. The chain employs TRBV11-2 and TRBJ2-3, with D unclear. V dropped 5 bases and J dropped 2 bases, with 17 bases sitting between them. The germline gives CDR1 SGHAT, CDR2 FQNNGV. CDR3 length equals 16 residues. The full variable domain, rest sourced from reference TRBV11-2 and TRBJ2-3, is EAGVAQSPRYKIIEKRQSVAFWCNPISGHATLYWYQQILGQGPKLLIQFQNNGVVDDSQLPKDRFSAERLKGVDSTLKIQPAKLEDSAVYLCASSPLVSSFTDTQYFGPGTRLTVL.

The table lists this clonotype with a few counts. V usage is TRBV29-1 and J usage is TRBJ2-3; D tentatively reads TRBD1 or TRBD2 (5 bases each). V lost 4 bases and J lost 4, with 9 bases in between. This CDR3 is 12 amino acids long. CDR1 is SQVTM, CDR2 ANQGSEA, per germline. CDR3 region: CSVGGASDTQYF. The DNA for the CDR3 is TGCAGCGTTGGAGGGGCGTCAGATACGCAGTATTTT.

This clonotype was detected only a few times. The chain couples TRBV24-1 to TRBJ2-1; 8 bases agree with TRBD2. The germline gives CDR1 KGHDR, CDR2 SFDVKD. The CDR3 has 15 amino acids. V was clipped by 2 bases and J by 5 bases; unmatched bases: 4. The CDR3 protein is CATSDYTSGHNEQFF. As DNA, the CDR3 is TGTGCCACCAGTGATTACACTAGCGGCCACAATGAGCAGTTCTTC.

V usage is TRBV24-1 and J usage is TRBJ2-1, with a tentative D call TRBD1 (5 bases). Germline CDR1 reads KGHDR; CDR2 reads SFDVKD. With 3 bases removed from V and 8 bases from J, the gap between germline ends came to 16 bases. CDR3 length: 15 amino acids. Written as DNA, the CDR3 is TGTGCCACCAGTGATCCCAGGGTGGAGCCCCATGAGCAGTTCTTC. Translated: CATSDPRVEPHEQFF.

In DNA, the CDR3 is TGTGCCATCGGACCTGGACAGGGATTCACTGAAGCTTTCTTT. Translated: CAIGPGQGFTEAFF. The J gene is TRBJ1-1, the V gene TRBV10-3, with 8 nucleotides matching TRBD1. The junction had 9 bases not matched to a gene; V was cut back by 8 bases and J by 4 bases. The germline V gene encodes CDR1 ENHRY and CDR2 SYGVKD. This CDR3 is 14 amino acids long.

V usage is TRBV15 and J usage is TRBJ2-1, with TRBD2 matching 11 bases. V was clipped by 0 bases and J by 8 bases; unmatched bases: 3. Germline V gives CDR1 LNHNV, CDR2 YYDKDF (reference sequence). CDR3 length: 15 residues. The CDR3 here is CATSRDSGGADEQFF. In nucleotides, the CDR3 is TGTGCCACCAGCAGAGATAGCGGGGGGGCCGATGAGCAGTTCTTC.

This chain uses TRBV7-6 with TRBJ2-2; a possible D gene is TRBD1 (6 bases). Per germline, CDR1 SGHVS and CDR2 FNYEAQ. Trimming shortened V by 1 base and J by 5 bases, and 11 bases separated the two germline ends. The CDR3 sequence is 15 residues long. In nucleotides, the CDR3 is TGTGCCAGCAGCTTAGGGTCCAGGGGAACCGGGGAGCTGTTTTTT. Residues: CASSLGSRGTGELFF.

The chain carries TRBV27 and TRBJ2-3; a possible D gene is TRBD2 (5 bases). This CDR3 region has 13 residues. Between the trimmed V and J ends, which lost 3 bases and 9 bases, there was a span of 13 bases. The germline CDR1 and CDR2 sequences are MNHEY and SMNVEV (reference sequence). The CDR3 sequence: CASSFPPGVTQYF. The CDR3 DNA sequence: TGTGCCAGCAGTTTTCCACCCGGGGTGACGCAGTATTTT.

V gene TRBV5-1 combines with J gene TRBJ2-1; D is perhaps TRBD2 (5 bases). V was trimmed by 2 bases and J by 5 bases, leaving 11 bases between them. The CDR3 is 14 amino acids. Germline values: CDR1 SGHRS, CDR2 YFSETQ. The CDR3 loop is CASSFGNSHNEQFF. CDR3 nucleotides: TGCGCCAGCAGCTTCGGGAATAGCCACAATGAGCAGTTCTTC.